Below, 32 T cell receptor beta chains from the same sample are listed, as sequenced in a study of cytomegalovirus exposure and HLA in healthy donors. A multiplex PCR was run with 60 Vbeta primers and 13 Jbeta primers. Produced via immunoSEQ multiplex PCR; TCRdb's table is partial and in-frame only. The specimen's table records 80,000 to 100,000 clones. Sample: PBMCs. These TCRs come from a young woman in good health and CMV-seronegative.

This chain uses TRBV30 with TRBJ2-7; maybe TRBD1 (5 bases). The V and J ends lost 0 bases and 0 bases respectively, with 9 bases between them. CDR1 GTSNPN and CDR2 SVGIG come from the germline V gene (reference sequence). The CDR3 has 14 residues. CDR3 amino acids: CAWSVRQLSYEQYF. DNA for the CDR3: TGTGCCTGGAGTGTACGACAGCTCTCCTACGAGCAGTACTTC. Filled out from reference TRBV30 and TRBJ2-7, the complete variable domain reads SQTIHQWPATLVQPVGSPLSLECTVEGTSNPNLYWYRQAAGRGLQLLFYSVGIGQISSEVPQNLSASRPQDRQFILSSKKLLLSDSGFYLCAWSVRQLSYEQYFGPGTRLTVT.

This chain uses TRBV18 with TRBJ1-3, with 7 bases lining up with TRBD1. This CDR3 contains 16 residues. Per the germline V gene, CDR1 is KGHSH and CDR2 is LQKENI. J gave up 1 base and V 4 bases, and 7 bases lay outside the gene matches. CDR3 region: CASSQEGGESGNTIYF. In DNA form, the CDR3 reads TGTGCCAGCTCACAAGAAGGGGGCGAATCTGGAAACACCATATATTTT.

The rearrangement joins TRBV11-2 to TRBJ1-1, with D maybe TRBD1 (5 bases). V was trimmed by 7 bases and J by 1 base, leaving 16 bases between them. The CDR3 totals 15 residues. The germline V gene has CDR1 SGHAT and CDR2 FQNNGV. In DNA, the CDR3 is TGTGCCAGCACCCCGTTTCAAGGGGAGAACACTGAAGCTTTCTTT. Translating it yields CASTPFQGENTEAFF.

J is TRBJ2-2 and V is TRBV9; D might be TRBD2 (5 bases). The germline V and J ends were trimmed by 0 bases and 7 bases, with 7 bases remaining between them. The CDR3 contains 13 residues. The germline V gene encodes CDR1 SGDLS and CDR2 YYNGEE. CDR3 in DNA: TGTGCCAGCAGCGTAGTAGAGGGCGGGGAGCTGTTTTTT. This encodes CASSVVEGGELFF.

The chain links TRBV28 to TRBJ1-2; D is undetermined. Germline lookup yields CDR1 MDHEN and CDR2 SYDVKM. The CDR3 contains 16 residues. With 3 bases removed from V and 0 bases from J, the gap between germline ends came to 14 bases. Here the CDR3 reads CASSLRAGPSNYGYTF. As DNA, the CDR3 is TGTGCCAGCAGTTTGAGGGCAGGACCCTCTAACTATGGCTACACCTTC.

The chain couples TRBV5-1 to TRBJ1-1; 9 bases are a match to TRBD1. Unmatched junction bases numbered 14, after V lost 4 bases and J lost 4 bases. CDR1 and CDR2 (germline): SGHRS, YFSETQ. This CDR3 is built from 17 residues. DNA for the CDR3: TGCGCCAGCAGCACCGCTTACCGGGACAGGGTACCCACTGAAGCTTTCTTT. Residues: CASSTAYRDRVPTEAFF.

CDR3 bases: TGTGCCAGCAGGAAGGGACAGGGGAACACTGAAGCTTTCTTT. It specifies CASRKGQGNTEAFF. This sequence joins TRBV27 and TRBJ1-1, with TRBD1 identical over 9 bases. There are 14 residues in the CDR3. The V gene end was trimmed by 6 bases and the J gene end by 1 base; junction bases not matched to a gene: 3. Germline V lookup: CDR1 MNHEY, CDR2 SMNVEV (reference sequence).

CDR3 coding DNA: TGTGCCAGCAGACTAGCGGGAGGTATATATGGCACAGATACGCAGTATTTT. This translates into CASRLAGGIYGTDTQYF. This chain joins TRBV27 and TRBJ2-3; 12 bases align to TRBD2. Germline CDR1 is MNHEY and CDR2 is SMNVEV (reference sequence). The CDR3 covers 17 residues. The J segment lost 1 base and the V segment lost 6 bases, leaving 8 bases of the junction unmatched.

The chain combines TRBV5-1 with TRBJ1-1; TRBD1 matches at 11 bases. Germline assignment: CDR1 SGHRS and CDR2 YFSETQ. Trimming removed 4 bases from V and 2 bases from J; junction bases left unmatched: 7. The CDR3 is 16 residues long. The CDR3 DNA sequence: TGCGCCAGCAGCCCCGGGACAGGGGGATTAAACACTGAAGCTTTCTTT. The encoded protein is CASSPGTGGLNTEAFF.

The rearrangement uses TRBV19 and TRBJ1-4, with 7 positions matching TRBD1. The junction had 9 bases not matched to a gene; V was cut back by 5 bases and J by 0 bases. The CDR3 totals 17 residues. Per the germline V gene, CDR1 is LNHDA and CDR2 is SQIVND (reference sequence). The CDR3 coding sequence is TGTGCCAGTAGTCCCCGGGACAGTCACGCAACTAATGAAAAACTGTTTTTT. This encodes CASSPRDSHATNEKLFF.

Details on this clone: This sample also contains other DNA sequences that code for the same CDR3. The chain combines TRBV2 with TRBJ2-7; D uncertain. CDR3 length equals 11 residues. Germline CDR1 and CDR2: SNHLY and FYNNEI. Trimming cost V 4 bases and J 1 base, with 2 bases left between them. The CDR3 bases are TGTGCCAGCAGTGCTTCCTACGAGCAGTACTTC. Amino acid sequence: CASSASYEQYF.

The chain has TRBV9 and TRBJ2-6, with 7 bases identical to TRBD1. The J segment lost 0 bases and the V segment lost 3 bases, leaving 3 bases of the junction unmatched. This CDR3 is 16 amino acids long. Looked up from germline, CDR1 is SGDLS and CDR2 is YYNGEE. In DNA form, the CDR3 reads TGTGCCAGCAGCGAGAGACAGGGCTCTGGGGCCAACGTCCTGACTTTC. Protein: CASSERQGSGANVLTF.

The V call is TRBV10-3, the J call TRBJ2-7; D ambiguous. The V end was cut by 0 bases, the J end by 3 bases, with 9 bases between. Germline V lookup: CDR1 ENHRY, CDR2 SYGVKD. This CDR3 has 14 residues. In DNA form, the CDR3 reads TGTGCCATCAGTGAGTCTAGCCACTACTACGAGCAGTACTTC. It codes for CAISESSHYYEQYF.

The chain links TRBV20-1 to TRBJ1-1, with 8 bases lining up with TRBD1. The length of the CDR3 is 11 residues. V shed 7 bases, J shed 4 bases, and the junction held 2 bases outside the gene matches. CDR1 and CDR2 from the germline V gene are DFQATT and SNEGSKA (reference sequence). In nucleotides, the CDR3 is TGCAGTGACAGGGGGGGCACTGAAGCTTTCTTT. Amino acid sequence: CSDRGGTEAFF.

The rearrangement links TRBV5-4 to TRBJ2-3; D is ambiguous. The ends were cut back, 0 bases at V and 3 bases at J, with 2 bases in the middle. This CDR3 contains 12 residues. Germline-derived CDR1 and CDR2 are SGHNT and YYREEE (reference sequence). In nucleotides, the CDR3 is TGTGCCAGCAGCTTGGCTACAGATACGCAGTATTTT. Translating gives CASSLATDTQYF.

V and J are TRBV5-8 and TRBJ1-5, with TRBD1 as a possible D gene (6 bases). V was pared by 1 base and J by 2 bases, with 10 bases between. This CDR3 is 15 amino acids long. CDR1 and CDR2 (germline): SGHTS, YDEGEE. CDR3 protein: CASSLRGMGNQPQHF. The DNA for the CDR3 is TGTGCCAGCAGCTTGAGGGGGATGGGCAATCAGCCCCAGCATTTT.

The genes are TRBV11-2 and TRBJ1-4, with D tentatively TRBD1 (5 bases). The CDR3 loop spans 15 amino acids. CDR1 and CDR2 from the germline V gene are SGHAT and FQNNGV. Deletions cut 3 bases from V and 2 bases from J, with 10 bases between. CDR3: CASSFTGETNEKLFF. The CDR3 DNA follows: TGTGCCAGCAGCTTCACGGGGGAGACTAATGAAAAACTGTTTTTT.

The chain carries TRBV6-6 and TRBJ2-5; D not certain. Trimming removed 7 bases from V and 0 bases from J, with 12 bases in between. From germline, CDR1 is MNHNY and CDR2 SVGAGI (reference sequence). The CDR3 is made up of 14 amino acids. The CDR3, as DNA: TGTGCCAGCACTCTACCCGGGTACCAAGAGACCCAGTACTTC. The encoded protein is CASTLPGYQETQYF.

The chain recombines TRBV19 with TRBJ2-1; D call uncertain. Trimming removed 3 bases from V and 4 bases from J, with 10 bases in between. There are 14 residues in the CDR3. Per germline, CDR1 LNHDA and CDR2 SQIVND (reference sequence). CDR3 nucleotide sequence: TGTGCCAGTAGTATTTTACAGAATTACAATGAGCAGTTCTTC. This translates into CASSILQNYNEQFF.

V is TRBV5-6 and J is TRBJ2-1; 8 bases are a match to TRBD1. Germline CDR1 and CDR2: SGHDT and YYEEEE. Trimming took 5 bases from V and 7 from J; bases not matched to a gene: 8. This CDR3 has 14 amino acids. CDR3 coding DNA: TGTGCCAGCAGGGTTTGGACAGGGAGGAATGAGCAGTTCTTC. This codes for CASRVWTGRNEQFF.

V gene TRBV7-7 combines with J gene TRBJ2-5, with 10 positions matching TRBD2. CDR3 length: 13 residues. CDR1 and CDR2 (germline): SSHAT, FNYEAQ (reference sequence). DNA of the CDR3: TGTGCTAGCCAAGCGGGGGGGATGGAGACCCAGTACTTC. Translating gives CASQAGGMETQYF.

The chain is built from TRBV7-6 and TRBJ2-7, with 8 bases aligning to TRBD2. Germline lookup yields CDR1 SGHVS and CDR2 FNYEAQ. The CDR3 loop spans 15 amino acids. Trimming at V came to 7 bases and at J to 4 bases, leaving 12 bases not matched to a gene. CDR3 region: CASTPLAGRGYEQYF. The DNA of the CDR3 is TGTGCCAGCACCCCCTTAGCGGGAAGGGGATACGAGCAGTACTTC.

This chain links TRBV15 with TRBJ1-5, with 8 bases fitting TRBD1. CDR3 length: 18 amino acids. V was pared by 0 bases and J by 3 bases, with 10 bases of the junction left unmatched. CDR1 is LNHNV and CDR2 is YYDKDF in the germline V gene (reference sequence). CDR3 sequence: CATSRDSWTGWPNQPQHF. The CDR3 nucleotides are TGTGCCACCAGCAGAGATTCTTGGACAGGGTGGCCCAATCAGCCCCAGCATTTT.

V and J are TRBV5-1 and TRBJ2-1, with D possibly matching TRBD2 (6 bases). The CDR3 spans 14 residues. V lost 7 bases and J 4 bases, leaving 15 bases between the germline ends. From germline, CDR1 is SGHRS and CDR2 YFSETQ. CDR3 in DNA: TGCGCCAGCGCGGGACCAGCGGCATACAATGAGCAGTTCTTC. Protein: CASAGPAAYNEQFF.

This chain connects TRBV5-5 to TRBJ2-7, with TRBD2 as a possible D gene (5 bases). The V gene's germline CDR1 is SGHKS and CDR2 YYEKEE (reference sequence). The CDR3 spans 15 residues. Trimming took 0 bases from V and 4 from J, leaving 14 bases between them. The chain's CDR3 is CASSLEWERLYEQYF. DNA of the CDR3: TGTGCCAGCAGCTTGGAGTGGGAGAGGTTGTACGAGCAGTACTTC. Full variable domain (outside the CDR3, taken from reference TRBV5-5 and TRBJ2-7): DAGVTQSPTHLIKTRGQQVTLRCSPISGHKSVSWYQQVLGQGPQFIFQYYEKEERGRGNFPDRFSARQFPNYSSELNVNALLLGDSALYLCASSLEWERLYEQYFGPGTRLTVT.

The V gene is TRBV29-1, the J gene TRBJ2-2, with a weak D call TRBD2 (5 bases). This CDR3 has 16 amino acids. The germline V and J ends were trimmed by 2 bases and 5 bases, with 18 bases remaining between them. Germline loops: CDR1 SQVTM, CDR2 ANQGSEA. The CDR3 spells CSVERYGSSTTGELFF. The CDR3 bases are TGCAGCGTTGAAAGATATGGGTCTAGCACGACCGGGGAGCTGTTTTTT.

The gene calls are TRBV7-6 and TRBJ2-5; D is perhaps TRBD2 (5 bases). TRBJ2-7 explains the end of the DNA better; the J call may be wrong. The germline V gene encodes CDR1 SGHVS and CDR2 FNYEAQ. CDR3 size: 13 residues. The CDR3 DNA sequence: TGTGCCAGCAGCACCCCGGGAAGCGACGAGCAGTACTTC. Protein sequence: CASSTPGSDEQYF.

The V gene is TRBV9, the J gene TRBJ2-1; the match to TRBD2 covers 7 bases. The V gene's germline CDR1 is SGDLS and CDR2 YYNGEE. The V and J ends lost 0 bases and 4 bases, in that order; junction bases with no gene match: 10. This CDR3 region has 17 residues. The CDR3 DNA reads TGTGCCAGCAGCGTAGACGCGGGGGACCCCGCTTACAATGAGCAGTTCTTC. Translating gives CASSVDAGDPAYNEQFF.

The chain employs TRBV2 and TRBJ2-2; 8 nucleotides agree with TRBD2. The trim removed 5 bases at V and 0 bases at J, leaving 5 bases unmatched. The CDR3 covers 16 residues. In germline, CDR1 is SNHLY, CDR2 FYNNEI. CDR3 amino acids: CASSLSGGSNTGELFF. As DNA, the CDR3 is TGTGCCAGCAGTTTAAGCGGGGGCTCGAACACCGGGGAGCTGTTTTTT. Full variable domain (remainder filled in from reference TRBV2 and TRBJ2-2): EPEVTQTPSHQVTQMGQEVILRCVPISNHLYFYWYRQILGQKVEFLVSFYNNEISEKSEIFDDQFSVERPDGSNFTLKIRSTKLEDSAMYFCASSLSGGSNTGELFFGEGSRLTVL.

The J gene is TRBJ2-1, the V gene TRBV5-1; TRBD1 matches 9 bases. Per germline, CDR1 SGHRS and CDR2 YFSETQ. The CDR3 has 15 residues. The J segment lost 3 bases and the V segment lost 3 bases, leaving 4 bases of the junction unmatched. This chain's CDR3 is CASSWTGDSYNEQFF. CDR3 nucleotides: TGCGCCAGCAGCTGGACAGGGGACAGCTACAATGAGCAGTTCTTC. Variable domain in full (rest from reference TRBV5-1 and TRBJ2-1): KAGVTQTPRYLIKTRGQQVTLSCSPISGHRSVSWYQQTPGQGLQFLFEYFSETQRNKGNFPGRFSGRQFSNSRSEMNVSTLELGDSALYLCASSWTGDSYNEQFFGPGTRLTVL.

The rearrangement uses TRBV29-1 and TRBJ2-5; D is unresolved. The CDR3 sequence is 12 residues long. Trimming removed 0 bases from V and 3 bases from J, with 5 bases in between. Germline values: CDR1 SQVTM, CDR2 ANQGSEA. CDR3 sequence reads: CSVEETEETQYF. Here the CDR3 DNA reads TGCAGCGTTGAAGAAACAGAAGAGACCCAGTACTTC. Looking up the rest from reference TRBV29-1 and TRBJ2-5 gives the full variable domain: SAVISQKPSRDICQRGTSLTIQCQVDSQVTMMFWYRQQPGQSLTLIATANQGSEATYESGFVIDKFPISRPNLTFSTLTVSNMSPEDSSIYLCSVEETEETQYFGPGTRLLVL.

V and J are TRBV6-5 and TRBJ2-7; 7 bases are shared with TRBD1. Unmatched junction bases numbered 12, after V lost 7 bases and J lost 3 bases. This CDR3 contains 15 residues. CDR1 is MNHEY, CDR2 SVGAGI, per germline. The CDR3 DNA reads TGTGCCAGCACTGTAGACCGGGACAGTTACTACGAGCAGTACTTC. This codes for CASTVDRDSYYEQYF.